This T cell receptor (beta chain) was obtained from a study of memory CD4+ T cells and cytomegalovirus serostatus. The sort gate was single viable CD3+CD4+CD8-CD45RO+ cells for memory CD4+ T cells. Total CD4+ T cells were enriched by CD4 positive selection. About this clone itself: Its specificity is unknown.

Original processing methods: After removing out-of-frame reads, 2.3 million or so distinct TCRbeta sequences remained. Using immunoSEQ multiplex PCR, the repertoire was profiled, and TCRdb retains in-frame clones only, with some absent. Clone size and V and J calls were adopted from that table, with D and trimming inferred from the DNA. The table records some 46,000 clones, under 80% of them present only once. The CDR3 totals 16 residues. The V end was cut by 0 bases, the J end by 0 bases, with 12 bases between. Germline V gene data show CDR1 as SGDLS and CDR2 as YYNGEE. Study observations and caveats: CD4+ memory repertoires contained about 40% of the roughly 160 reported CMV TCRbeta sequences.

This chain connects TRBV9 to TRBJ1-2, with D unresolved. The sequence was collected from an adult in good health and CMV-seronegative. Sequenced material: memory CD4+ T cells from blood. The CDR3 reads CASSVALQGANYGYTF. DNA of the CDR3: TGTGCCAGCAGCGTAGCCTTACAAGGAGCTAACTATGGCTACACCTTC.